These T cell receptor beta chains were read from a single sample in a study of shared clonotypes between healthy human individuals. The table came from immunoSEQ multiplex PCR; TCRdb's copy has only in-frame clones and leaves some out. The data hold around 600,000 clones, with roughly 95% observed a single time. Sequenced sample: naive CD8+ T cells sorted from blood. The receptor source for this set is a woman under 40 in good health. CDR3s leave out the opening cysteine and the closing phenylalanine or tryptophan. The order of the fields is V gene, J gene, D gene, clone size, CDR3 protein. D genes are given only for firm matches. Clone size is shown for a subset of rows, as once, few, many or a class of expanded clone.

>TRBV27|TRBJ1-2|.|.
ASSLAQGTFYGYT
>TRBV7-2|TRBJ2-7|TRBD2|.
ASSLEGTSGFEQY
>TRBV27|TRBJ1-5|.|few
ASSLREPNQPQH
>TRBV5-5|TRBJ2-7|TRBD2|once
ASSLELAGREQY
>TRBV7-9|TRBJ1-1|.|once
ASSSKALNTEAF
>TRBV5-1|TRBJ2-1|.|.
ASSPQEDEQF
>TRBV25-1|TRBJ1-4|.|.
ASSEIDTYEKLF
>TRBV28|TRBJ2-3|.|.
ASSFTDNTDTQY
>TRBV15|TRBJ2-5|TRBD2|.
ATSTTTGTSGRKAGQETQY
>TRBV5-6|TRBJ2-1|TRBD2|.
ASSLALAGRYNEQF
>TRBV7-3|TRBJ2-5|TRBD2|.
ASSQGRNAGGSETQY
>TRBV6-5|TRBJ1-2|.|few
ASSYGGAGGYT
>TRBV19|TRBJ2-7|.|few
ASSNWDSEQY
>TRBV12-5|TRBJ2-7|.|.
ASGLNPGARGGRRNPFLSYEQY